This T cell receptor beta chain originates from a study of T cells after yellow fever vaccination (dated by TCRdb to between 2018 and 2021). Study-level background: The SMART-Seq v4 Ultra Low Input RNA kit was used to prepare libraries from fractions with low cell numbers. Blood was collected at multiple timepoints before and after primary and secondary immunization, and bulk PBMC replicates and cell subsets were isolated. The cohort comprised two healthy male donors, one aged 18 to 29 and one aged 30 to 40 years. Bulk TCR alpha and beta repertoires were sequenced longitudinally to track T-cell clones before and after primary and booster YFV17D yellow fever vaccination.

A note on this clonotype: The antigen it binds to is not known. Per-base qualities were not stored, and no clone one base away is much larger.

The intended sense of this specimen's treatment or condition label: live attenuated yellow fever vaccine strain. At each blood-draw timepoint, two biological replicates of bulk PBMCs were obtained. PBMCs were isolated from peripheral blood using a standard Ficoll-Paque protocol. RNA was extracted with TriZol from bulk PBMCs, CD4 and CD8 fractions, and dextramer-positive and dextramer-negative fractions. TCR cDNA was synthesized by 5'RACE template switching, through which a universal primer site and unique molecular identifiers were introduced. Priming of cDNA synthesis was performed from both the TCR alpha and TCR beta constant segments. Libraries were amplified in two PCR steps, with sample barcodes and sequencing adapters added in the second step. Sequencing of the libraries was done on either Illumina HiSeq 2500 (2x100 bp) or NovaSeq (2x150 bp). The paper's processing steps were these. MIGEC was used to demultiplex reads and collapse the reads into UMI consensus sequences, and MiXCR was used for V(D)J alignment. Using edgeR on replicate PBMC samples, clonotypes were called vaccine-responding if FDR was below 0.01 and the log2 fold change was above 5 up to day 15. Bulk clonotypes were assigned CD4 or CD8 identity according to which sequenced CD4 or CD8 repertoire held them at higher abundance. The public reads were quality trimmed at Q25 with fastp and then assembled into clones with MiXCR by TCRdb, keeping productive beta chains. Each record represents a unique CDR3 protein, reported with the most common genes and DNA among its rows. The V and J calls follow TCRdb's processing rather than the paper's. The sample table contains under 600,000 distinct CDR3 sequences; only one count was recorded for about 13% of them. The top ten hold over 12% of the sample.

General conclusions and limits of the study: Compared with the primary T-cell response, the secondary T-cell response was weaker but faster, peaking on day 5 rather than day 15. Computational filtering was needed because FACS-sorted repertoires could contain abundant contaminating clonotypes from the bulk population. A small share of clonotypes was detected in both CD4 and CD8 compartments, with the overlap likely arising from convergent recombination. Because the study included only two donors, the extent to which the findings can be generalized is limited. Most clones expanded after primary vaccination were re-detected after the booster (almost 98% of CD4 and roughly 87% of CD8), suggesting broad memory maintenance.

V sheds 3 bases and J sheds 4 bases, leaving 7 bases between their ends. The germline V gene (reference sequence) provides CDR1 SEHNR and CDR2 FQNEAQ. Including cysteine and phenylalanine, the CDR3 has 12 amino acids. The retained sequence is limited to the CDR3, 36 bases, with the frame set at the first base. This chain is built from TRBV7-9 and TRBJ2-7; the D gene lacks a confident call. The clonotype comes from a man aged 25-45 years who received the YFV17D yellow fever vaccine. Here the sequenced sample was PBMCs, taken on the day of the yellow fever booster vaccination. At the DNA level, the sequence is TGTGCCAGCAGCTTTGGAAAATACGAGCAGTACTTC. Protein translation: CASSFGKYEQYF.